This passage covers 22 T cell receptor beta chains from one sample sequenced in a study of T-cell memory formation after mild COVID-19. MiXCR, applied by TCRdb to the 5' RACE reads, yields one record per CDR3 protein. In the table there are 400,000 or so distinct CDR3 sequences, around 20% of which are singletons. The sequenced sample consisted of PBMCs or a T cell subset sorted from them (not recorded which). These receptors originate from an adult woman who had mild COVID-19 (a few samples of this study predate the infection). Cell type and time point are not known.

The chain uses TRBV12-3 or TRBV12-4 and TRBJ2-5, with D possibly TRBD1 on 5 matching bases. The CDR3 is 15 residues long. V was cut by 7 bases and J by 5 bases, with 20 bases left in between. In nucleotides, the CDR3 is TGTGCCAGCACGAAAACCCAGGGATATGGGGAGACCCAGTACTTC. This encodes CASTKTQGYGETQYF.

The rearrangement uses TRBV20-1 and TRBJ2-1; 10 bases map to TRBD2. The CDR3 sequence is 15 residues long. Germline CDR1 and CDR2: DFQATT and SNEGSKA (reference sequence). V lost 0 bases to trimming and J lost 8 bases; unmatched junction nucleotides: 7. CDR3 sequence (DNA): TGCAGTGCTAGAGATCGGGCTAGCGGGAGCGATGAGCAGTTCTTC. The encoded protein is CSARDRASGSDEQFF.

This chain connects TRBV4-1 to TRBJ2-3, with D perhaps given as TRBD1 or TRBD2 (5 bases each). This CDR3 is built from 15 residues. V dropped 0 bases and J dropped 10 bases, with 17 bases sitting between them. Germline lookup yields CDR1 MGHRA and CDR2 YSYEKL. The CDR3 coding sequence is TGCGCCAGCAGCCAAGATTCCGGGACCCCAGCTCCGCAGTATTTT. This translates into CASSQDSGTPAPQYF.

The chain is built from TRBV29-1 and TRBJ2-5; no clear D gene. CDR1 and CDR2 (germline): SQVTM, ANQGSEA. The CDR3 sequence is 10 residues long. V was pared by 4 bases and J by 4 bases, with 4 bases between. The CDR3 protein is CSVAIETQYF. Written as DNA, the CDR3 is TGCAGCGTTGCAATAGAGACCCAGTACTTC.

V gene TRBV12-3 or TRBV12-4 combines with J gene TRBJ2-5; D is possibly TRBD1 (5 bases). The ends were cut back, 3 bases at V and 5 bases at J, with 10 bases in the middle. The CDR3 is 13 residues long. The CDR3 protein is CASSFDSPETQYF. The CDR3 DNA follows: TGTGCCAGCAGTTTCGACAGCCCCGAGACCCAGTACTTC.

The V gene is TRBV29-1, the J gene TRBJ1-1, with D unclear. V lost 0 bases and J 11 bases, leaving 16 bases between the germline ends. Germline CDR1 is SQVTM and CDR2 is ANQGSEA. The CDR3 is 13 residues long. The CDR3 sequence is CSVEEIEGPGAFF. CDR3 in DNA: TGCAGCGTTGAAGAAATCGAGGGCCCTGGGGCTTTCTTT.

This clonotype has only one observation. The V and J genes are TRBV7-9 and TRBJ1-2; 8 bases fit TRBD1. There are 14 residues in the CDR3. V dropped 7 bases and J dropped 2; count of bases not matched to a gene: 6. In germline, CDR1 is SEHNR, CDR2 FQNEAQ (reference sequence). In DNA form, the CDR3 reads TGTGCCAGCACCCTGACAGGGGCGAACTATGGCTACACCTTC. Translated: CASTLTGANYGYTF.

This clonotype was counted many times. The chain uses TRBV20-1 and TRBJ1-5; possible D gene TRBD1, 5 bases. The CDR3 loop spans 14 amino acids. The ends were cut back, 3 bases at V and 2 bases at J, with 11 bases in the middle. Germline loops: CDR1 DFQATT, CDR2 SNEGSKA (reference sequence). Here the CDR3 DNA reads TGCAGTGCTAGGGGCCTAGGGGGCAATCAGCCCCAGCATTTT. Translation: CSARGLGGNQPQHF.

This clonotype was observed a handful of times. The chain joins TRBV6-1 to TRBJ2-1; TRBD2 agrees at 13 bases. Trimming removed 8 bases from V and 6 bases from J; junction bases left unmatched: 13. The CDR3 has 17 amino acids. Looked up from germline, CDR1 is MNHNS and CDR2 is SASEGT. This CDR3 reads CASCRSWTSGSPNEQFF. DNA for the CDR3: TGTGCCAGCTGCCGGAGTTGGACTAGCGGGAGTCCCAATGAGCAGTTCTTC.

This clonotype came up a few times. J is TRBJ2-5 and V is TRBV3-1; tentatively, D is TRBD1 (6 bases). The V gene lost 6 bases and the J gene lost 5 bases, with 13 bases spanning the gap. Germline CDR1 is LGHDT and CDR2 is YNNKEL (reference sequence). CDR3 length equals 13 residues. The CDR3 sequence is CASRQGSGETQYF. The CDR3 DNA reads as TGTGCCAGCAGGCAGGGGTCCGGGGAGACCCAGTACTTC.

The chain links TRBV7-2 to TRBJ2-2; weak D call: TRBD2 (5 bases). Per the germline V gene, CDR1 is SGHTA and CDR2 is FQGNSA. The V and J ends lost 6 bases and 5 bases respectively, with 16 bases between them. This CDR3 is built from 15 residues. CDR3 in amino acids: CASSWVVRGTGELFF. The CDR3 DNA sequence: TGTGCCAGCAGTTGGGTGGTCCGCGGGACCGGGGAGCTGTTTTTT.

This clonotype has just a few counts. This chain connects TRBV12-3 or TRBV12-4 to TRBJ2-3, with D possibly being TRBD2 (5 bases). Trimming cost V 3 bases and J 6 bases, with 10 bases left between them. The CDR3 runs 13 residues. The CDR3 DNA follows: TGTGCCAGCAGTTTCTCAGCGGCCGATACGCAGTATTTT. This encodes CASSFSAADTQYF.

Comment on this clonotype: The junction shows a germline mismatch at one end, possibly a read error. The CDR3 region is CSVEDLLDSSTGIF. CDR3 sequence (DNA): TGCAGCGTTGAAGATCTTCTGGATAGCTCGACTGGGATCTTC. The chain joins TRBV29-1 to TRBJ2-1; D gene unclear. CDR1 and CDR2 from the germline V gene are SQVTM and ANQGSEA. The CDR3 has 14 amino acids.

This clonotype has only a few counts. The V call is TRBV6-6, the J call TRBJ2-7; TRBD1 matches 9 bases. Losses at the gene ends were 4 bases for V and 5 bases for J; bases not matched to a gene: 9. Per germline, CDR1 MNHNY and CDR2 SVGAGI (reference sequence). The CDR3 length is 15 residues. In nucleotides, the CDR3 is TGTGCCAGCAGTTCCCGAGGGGACAGGGCCCACGAGCAGTACTTC. The encoded protein is CASSSRGDRAHEQYF.

The gene calls are TRBV7-6 and TRBJ2-1; D remains ambiguous. Germline V gene data show CDR1 as SGHVS and CDR2 as FNYEAQ. Trimming removed 5 bases from V and 9 bases from J, with 11 bases in between. The CDR3 consists of 12 residues. The CDR3: CASSNGFAEQFF. The CDR3 nucleotides are TGTGCCAGCAGCAACGGGTTTGCTGAGCAGTTCTTC.

This rearrangement joins TRBV7-2 to TRBJ2-4; TRBD1 or TRBD2 may be the D gene (5 bases each). Trimming shortened V by 5 bases and J by 2 bases, and 16 bases separated the two germline ends. Germline V gives CDR1 SGHTA, CDR2 FQGNSA. CDR3 length: 16 amino acids. Written as DNA, the CDR3 is TGTGCCAGCAGCGTTCATCAGGGAGACACCAAAAACATTCAGTACTTC. Amino acids: CASSVHQGDTKNIQYF.

The V gene is TRBV11-2, the J gene TRBJ2-7; 12 bases are shared with TRBD2. The CDR3 loop spans 16 amino acids. Germline V gene data show CDR1 as SGHAT and CDR2 as FQNNGV. Trimming at V came to 3 bases and at J to 7 bases, leaving 10 bases not matched to a gene. CDR3 bases: TGTGCCAGCAGCTTGAACCCTAGCGGGGGGGCCGGTGAGCAGTACTTC. Its translation: CASSLNPSGGAGEQYF.

This clonotype was seen only a few times. This chain joins TRBV7-3 and TRBJ2-1; D is ambiguous. CDR1 and CDR2 from the germline V gene are SGHTA and FQGTGA. V dropped 2 bases and J dropped 5 bases, with 10 bases sitting between them. The CDR3 has 14 amino acids. The CDR3 spells CASSLGPPHNEQFF. The CDR3 DNA is TGTGCCAGCAGCTTAGGGCCCCCCCACAATGAGCAGTTCTTC.

This clonotype was seen a handful of times. The chain recombines TRBV15 with TRBJ2-7; D remains unclear. Germline lookup yields CDR1 LNHNV and CDR2 YYDKDF (reference sequence). The ends were cut back, 0 bases at V and 4 bases at J, with 10 bases in the middle. There are 14 residues in the CDR3. CDR3 bases: TGTGCCACCAGCAGAGAAGGCTCTGGGTACGAGCAGTACTTC. Its protein is CATSREGSGYEQYF.

This chain connects TRBV20-1 to TRBJ1-2, with 10 bases identical to TRBD1. Germline V gene data show CDR1 as DFQATT and CDR2 as SNEGSKA (reference sequence). The CDR3 is 13 residues long. The junction had 6 bases not matched to a gene; V was cut back by 3 bases and J by 8 bases. The CDR3, as DNA: TGCAGTGCTAGGACAGGGGGCAAGGACGGCTACACCTTC. Translated: CSARTGGKDGYTF.

This clonotype was seen more than once but under ten times. The chain combines TRBV6-5 with TRBJ1-1; possible D gene TRBD1, 6 bases. Trimming took 7 bases from V and 1 from J, leaving 13 bases between them. This CDR3 is built from 14 residues. Germline CDR1 is MNHEY and CDR2 is SVGAGI. CDR3 in amino acids: CASNRGGGNTEAFF. CDR3 DNA: TGTGCCAGCAACCGAGGGGGTGGGAACACTGAAGCTTTCTTT.

This clonotype was detected ten times or more. The CDR3: CSERPLAGGYNEQFF. CDR3 in DNA: TGCAGCGAGCGTCCCCTAGCGGGAGGCTACAATGAGCAGTTCTTC. The chain is built from TRBV29-1 and TRBJ2-1; 11 bases agree with TRBD2. This CDR3 region has 15 residues. From germline, CDR1 is SQVTM and CDR2 ANQGSEA. The trim removed 7 bases at V and 3 bases at J, leaving 8 bases unmatched.